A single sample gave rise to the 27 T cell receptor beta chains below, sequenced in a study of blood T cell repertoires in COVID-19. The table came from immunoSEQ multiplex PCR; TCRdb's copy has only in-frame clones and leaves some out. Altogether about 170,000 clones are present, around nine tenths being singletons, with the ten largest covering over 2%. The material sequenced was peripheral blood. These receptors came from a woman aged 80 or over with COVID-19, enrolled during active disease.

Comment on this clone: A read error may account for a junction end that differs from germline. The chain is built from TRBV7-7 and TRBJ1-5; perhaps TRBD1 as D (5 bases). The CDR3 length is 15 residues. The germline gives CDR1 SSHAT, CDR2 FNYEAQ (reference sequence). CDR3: CASSLVGAGNQPQHF. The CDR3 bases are TGTGCTAGCAGCTTAGTAGGGGCAGGGAATCAGCCCCAGCATTTT.

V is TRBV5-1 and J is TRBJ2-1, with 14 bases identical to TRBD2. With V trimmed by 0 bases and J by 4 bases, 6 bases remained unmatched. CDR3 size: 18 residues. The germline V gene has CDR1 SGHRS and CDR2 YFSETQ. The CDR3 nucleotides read TGCGCCAGCAGCTTGGCGGGACTAGCGGGAGTGTTATACAATGAGCAGTTCTTC. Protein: CASSLAGLAGVLYNEQFF.

The CDR3 loop is CASLRTEAFF. CDR3 DNA: TGTGCCAGTCTGAGGACTGAAGCTTTCTTT. The chain uses TRBV2 and TRBJ1-1; D unresolved. Trimming took off 9 bases at V and 5 bases at J, with 7 bases between the two ends. The CDR3 is 10 amino acids. Germline assignment: CDR1 SNHLY and CDR2 FYNNEI. Drawing the rest from reference TRBV2 and TRBJ1-1, the complete variable domain is EPEVTQTPSHQVTQMGQEVILRCVPISNHLYFYWYRQILGQKVEFLVSFYNNEISEKSEIFDDQFSVERPDGSNFTLKIRSTKLEDSAMYFCASLRTEAFFGQGTRLTVV.

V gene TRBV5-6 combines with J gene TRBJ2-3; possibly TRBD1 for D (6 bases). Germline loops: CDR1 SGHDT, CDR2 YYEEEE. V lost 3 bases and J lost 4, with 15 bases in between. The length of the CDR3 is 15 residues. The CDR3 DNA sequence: TGTGCCAGCAGCTGGTCTAGGGGGAGTGCAGATACGCAGTATTTT. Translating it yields CASSWSRGSADTQYF.

The DNA for the CDR3 is TGTGCCAGCAGTTTTACCCCCCCCGGGTGGAGAGGTGAAAAACTGTTTTTT. Its protein is CASSFTPPGWRGEKLFF. The chain links TRBV28 to TRBJ1-4; D is unclear. V lost 3 bases and J lost 7, with 21 bases in between. This CDR3 region has 17 residues. In germline, CDR1 is MDHEN, CDR2 SYDVKM.

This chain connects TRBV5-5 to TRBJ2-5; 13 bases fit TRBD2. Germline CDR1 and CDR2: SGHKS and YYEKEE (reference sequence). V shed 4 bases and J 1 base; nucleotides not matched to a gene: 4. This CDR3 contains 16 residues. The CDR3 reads CASSRTSGSFQETQYF. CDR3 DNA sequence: TGTGCCAGCAGCCGGACTAGCGGGAGTTTCCAAGAGACCCAGTACTTC.

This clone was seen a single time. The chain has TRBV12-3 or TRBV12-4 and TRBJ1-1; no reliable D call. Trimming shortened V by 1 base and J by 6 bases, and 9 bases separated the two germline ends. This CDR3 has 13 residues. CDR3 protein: CASSLGSGAEAFF. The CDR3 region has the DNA TGTGCCAGCAGTTTAGGGTCCGGAGCTGAAGCTTTCTTT.

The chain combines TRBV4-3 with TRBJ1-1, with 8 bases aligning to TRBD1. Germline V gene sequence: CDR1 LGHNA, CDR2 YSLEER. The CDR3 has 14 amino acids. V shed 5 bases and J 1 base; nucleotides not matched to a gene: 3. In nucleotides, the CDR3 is TGCGCCAGCAGCTTAGGGACAGGGAACACTGAAGCTTTCTTT. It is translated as CASSLGTGNTEAFF.

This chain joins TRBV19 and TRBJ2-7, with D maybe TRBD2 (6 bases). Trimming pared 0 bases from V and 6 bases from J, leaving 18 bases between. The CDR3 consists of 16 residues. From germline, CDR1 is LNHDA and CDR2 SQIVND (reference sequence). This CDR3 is CASSIDGGARIREQYF. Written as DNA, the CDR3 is TGTGCCAGTAGTATAGATGGCGGGGCAAGGATCCGCGAGCAGTACTTC.

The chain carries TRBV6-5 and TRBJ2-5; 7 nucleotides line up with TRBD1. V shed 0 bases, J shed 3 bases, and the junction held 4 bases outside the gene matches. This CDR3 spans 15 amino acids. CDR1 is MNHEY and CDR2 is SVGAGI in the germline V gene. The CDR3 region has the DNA TGTGCCAGCAGTTACTCGTCGACAGGGAAAGAGACCCAGTACTTC. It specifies CASSYSSTGKETQYF.

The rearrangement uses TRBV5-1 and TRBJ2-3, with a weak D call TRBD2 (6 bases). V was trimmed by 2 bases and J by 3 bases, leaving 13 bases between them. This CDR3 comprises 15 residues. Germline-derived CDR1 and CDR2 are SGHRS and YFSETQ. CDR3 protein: CASSFSGGRTDTQYF. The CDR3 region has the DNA TGCGCCAGCAGCTTTAGCGGCGGTAGGACAGATACGCAGTATTTT.

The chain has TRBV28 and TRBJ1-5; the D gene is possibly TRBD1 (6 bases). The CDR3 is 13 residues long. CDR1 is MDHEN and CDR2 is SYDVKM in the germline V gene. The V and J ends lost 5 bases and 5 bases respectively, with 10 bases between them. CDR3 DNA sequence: TGTGCCAGCAGTCGACAGGAGTATCAGCCCCAGCATTTT. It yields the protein CASSRQEYQPQHF.

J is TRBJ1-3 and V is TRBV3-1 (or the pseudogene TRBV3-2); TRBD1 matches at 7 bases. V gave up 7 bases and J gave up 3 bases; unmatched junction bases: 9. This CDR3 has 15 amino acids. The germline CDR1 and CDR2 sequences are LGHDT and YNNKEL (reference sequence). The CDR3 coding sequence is TGTGCCAGCACCTCGTCGACAGGGAATGGAAACACCATATATTTT. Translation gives CASTSSTGNGNTIYF.

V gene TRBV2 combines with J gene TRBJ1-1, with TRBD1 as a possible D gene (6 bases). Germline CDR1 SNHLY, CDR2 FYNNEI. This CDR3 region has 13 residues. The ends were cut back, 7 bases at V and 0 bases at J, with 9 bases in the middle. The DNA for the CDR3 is TGTGCCAGCACCACAGGGATGAACACTGAAGCTTTCTTT. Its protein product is CASTTGMNTEAFF.

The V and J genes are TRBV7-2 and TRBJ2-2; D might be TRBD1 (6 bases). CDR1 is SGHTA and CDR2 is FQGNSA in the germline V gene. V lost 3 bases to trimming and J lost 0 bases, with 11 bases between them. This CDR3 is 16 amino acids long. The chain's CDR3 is CASSFRRGSNTGELFF. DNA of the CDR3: TGTGCCAGCAGCTTTCGCAGGGGCTCGAACACCGGGGAGCTGTTTTTT.

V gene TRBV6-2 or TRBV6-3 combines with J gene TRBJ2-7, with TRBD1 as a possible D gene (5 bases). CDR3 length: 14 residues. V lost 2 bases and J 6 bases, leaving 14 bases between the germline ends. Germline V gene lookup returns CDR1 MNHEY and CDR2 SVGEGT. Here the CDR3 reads CASSYPADSAEQYF. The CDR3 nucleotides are TGTGCCAGCAGTTACCCAGCCGACAGTGCCGAGCAGTACTTC.

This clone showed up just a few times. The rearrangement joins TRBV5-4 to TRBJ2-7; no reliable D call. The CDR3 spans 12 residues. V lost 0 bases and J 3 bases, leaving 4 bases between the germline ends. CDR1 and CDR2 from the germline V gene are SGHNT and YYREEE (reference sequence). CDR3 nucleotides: TGTGCCAGCAGCTTGGGAGGCTACGAGCAGTACTTC. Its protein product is CASSLGGYEQYF.

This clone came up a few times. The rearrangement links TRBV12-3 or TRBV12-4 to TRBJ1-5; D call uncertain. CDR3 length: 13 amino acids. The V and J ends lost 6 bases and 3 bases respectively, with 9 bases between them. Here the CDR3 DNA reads TGTGCCAGCAGGCGACAAGTCAATCAGCCCCAGCATTTT. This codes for CASRRQVNQPQHF.

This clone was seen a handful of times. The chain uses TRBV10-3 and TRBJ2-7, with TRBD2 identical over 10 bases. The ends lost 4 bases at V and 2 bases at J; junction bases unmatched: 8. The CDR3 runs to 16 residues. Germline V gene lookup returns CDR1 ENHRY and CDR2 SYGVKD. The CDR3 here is CAISASGSVKTYEQYF. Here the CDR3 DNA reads TGTGCCATCAGTGCTAGCGGGAGTGTAAAAACCTACGAGCAGTACTTC.

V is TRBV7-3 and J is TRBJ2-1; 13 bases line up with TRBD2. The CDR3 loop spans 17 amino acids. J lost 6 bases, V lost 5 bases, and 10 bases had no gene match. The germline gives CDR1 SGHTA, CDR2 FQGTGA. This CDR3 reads CASSQTSGRSHTNEQFF. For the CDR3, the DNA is TGTGCCAGCAGCCAGACTAGCGGGAGGTCCCATACCAATGAGCAGTTCTTC.

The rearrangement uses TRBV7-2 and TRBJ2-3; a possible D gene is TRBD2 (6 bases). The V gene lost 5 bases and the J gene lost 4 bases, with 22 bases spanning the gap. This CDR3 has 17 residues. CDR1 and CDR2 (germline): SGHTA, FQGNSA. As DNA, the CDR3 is TGTGCCAGCAGCCGGGACGGGGGAGAAGGTCACGCAGATACGCAGTATTTT. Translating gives CASSRDGGEGHADTQYF.

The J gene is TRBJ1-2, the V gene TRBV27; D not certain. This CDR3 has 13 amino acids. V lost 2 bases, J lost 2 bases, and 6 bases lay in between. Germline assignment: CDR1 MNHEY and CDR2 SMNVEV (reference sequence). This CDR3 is CASSLQANYGYTF. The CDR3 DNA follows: TGTGCCAGCAGTTTACAGGCAAACTATGGCTACACCTTC.

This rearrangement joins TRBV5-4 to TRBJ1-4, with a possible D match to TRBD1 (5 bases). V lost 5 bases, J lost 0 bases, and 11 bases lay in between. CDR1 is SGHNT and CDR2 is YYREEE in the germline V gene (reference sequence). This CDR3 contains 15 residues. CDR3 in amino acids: CASRPWGATNEKLFF. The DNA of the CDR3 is TGTGCCAGCAGGCCCTGGGGGGCAACTAATGAAAAACTGTTTTTT.

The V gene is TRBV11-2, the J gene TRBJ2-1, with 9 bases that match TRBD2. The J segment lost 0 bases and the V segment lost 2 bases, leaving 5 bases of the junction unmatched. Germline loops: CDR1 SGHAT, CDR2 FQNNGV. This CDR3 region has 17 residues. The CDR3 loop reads CASSLLTSGSSYNEQFF. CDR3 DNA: TGTGCCAGCAGCTTATTGACTAGCGGAAGCTCCTACAATGAGCAGTTCTTC.

The CDR3 spells CASSLTGGYGYTF. CDR3 nucleotide sequence: TGTGCCAGCAGCTTAACGGGGGGCTATGGCTACACCTTC. The chain is built from TRBV7-3 and TRBJ1-2; D is possibly TRBD1 (5 bases). The CDR3 length is 13 residues. V lost 0 bases and J 4 bases, leaving 6 bases between the germline ends. Germline V gene lookup returns CDR1 SGHTA and CDR2 FQGTGA.

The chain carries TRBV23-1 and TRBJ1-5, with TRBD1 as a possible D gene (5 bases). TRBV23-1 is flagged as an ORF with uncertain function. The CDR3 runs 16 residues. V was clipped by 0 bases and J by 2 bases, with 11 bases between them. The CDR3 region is CASSQSGTGGNQPQHF. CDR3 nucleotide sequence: TGCGCCAGCAGTCAATCTGGGACGGGAGGCAATCAGCCCCAGCATTTT.

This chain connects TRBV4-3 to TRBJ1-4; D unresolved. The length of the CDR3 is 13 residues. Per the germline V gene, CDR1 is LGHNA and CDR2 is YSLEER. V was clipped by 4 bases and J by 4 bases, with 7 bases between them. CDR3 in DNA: TGCGCCAGCAGCCCGAGGTTTAATGAAAAACTGTTTTTT. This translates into CASSPRFNEKLFF.